The clone carrying this T cell receptor (beta chain) has a single count. V was cut by 0 bases and J by 2 bases, with 20 bases left in between. This CDR3 has 18 amino acids. Germline V gene data show CDR1 as MNHEY and CDR2 as SMNVEV (reference sequence). Assay used: immunoSEQ multiplex PCR; TCRdb lists only in-frame clones, some missing. The table lists about 72,000 clones, roughly nine tenths of them singletons. The data derive from a study of OX40 agonist ivuxolimab in advanced cancers. The source material was CD4+ or CD8+ T cells sorted from blood, sampled in a trial of the OX40 agonist ivuxolimab. This sequence joins TRBV27 and TRBJ2-7, with D perhaps assigned TRBD1 or TRBD2 (5 bases each). This TCR was recovered from an adult with an advanced solid tumor such as melanoma, head and neck, liver or kidney cancer. CDR3 residues: CASSLSQFRGDSAYEQYF. The CDR3 DNA reads TGTGCCAGCAGTTTATCGCAGTTTCGGGGCGATTCCGCCTACGAGCAGTACTTC.